Listed below are T cell receptor beta chains from one sample, sequenced in a study of blood T cell repertoires in COVID-19. Profiling relied on immunoSEQ multiplex PCR, and the TCRdb table lists in-frame clones only, not all of them. The sample includes under 300,000 clones, approximately 80% seen only once; the top ten take approximately 1.8%. Sequenced: peripheral blood. The receptors come from a man in his thirties or forties who had recovered from COVID-19. Each CDR3 is given without its conserved first and last residue. The order of the fields is V gene, CDR3 length, J gene, CDR3 protein.

>TRBV5-4|12|TRBJ2-5
ASTIDRARETQY
>TRBV4-1|14|TRBJ2-1
ASSQDRSELYNEQF
>TRBV4-2|12|TRBJ1-2
ASSRARVVRGYT
>TRBV7-9|15|TRBJ2-1
ASSFLGGLILSNEQF
>TRBV2|12|TRBJ1-1
ASSDDRGHTEAF
>TRBV19|14|TRBJ2-2
ASSMSGQTNTGELF
>TRBV2|13|TRBJ2-5
ASSDRRGGPGTQY
>TRBV9|11|TRBJ2-3
ASSMGTIDTQY
>TRBV3-1/TRBV3-2|11|TRBJ2-3
ASSFRYTDTQY
>TRBV5-5|13|TRBJ1-5
ASSVYSTGSQPQH
>TRBV10-1|12|TRBJ2-2
ASSQGPHTGELF
>TRBV3-1/TRBV3-2|17|TRBJ2-5
ASSRENTGQVTFRETQY
>TRBV7-9|11|TRBJ1-2
ASSPRDSSGYT
>TRBV6-5|13|TRBJ1-2
ASSLGIPGQGVIT
>TRBV6-5|12|TRBJ2-5
AGEGGRDPGTQY
>TRBV2|14|TRBJ2-5
ASSEFGQGSRETQY
>TRBV6-6|13|TRBJ1-6
ASSYSTGFDSPLH
>TRBV5-1|11|TRBJ1-5
ASSLRGNQPQH
>TRBV5-1|14|TRBJ2-6
ASSLAAGAGANVLT
>TRBV12-5|14|TRBJ2-7
ASGLGRQGWVYEQY
>TRBV18|12|TRBJ2-3
ASSQGTATDTQY
>TRBV10-3|13|TRBJ2-3
ATGSRQGRADTQY
>TRBV19|13|TRBJ1-3
ASSIVWTAGNTIY